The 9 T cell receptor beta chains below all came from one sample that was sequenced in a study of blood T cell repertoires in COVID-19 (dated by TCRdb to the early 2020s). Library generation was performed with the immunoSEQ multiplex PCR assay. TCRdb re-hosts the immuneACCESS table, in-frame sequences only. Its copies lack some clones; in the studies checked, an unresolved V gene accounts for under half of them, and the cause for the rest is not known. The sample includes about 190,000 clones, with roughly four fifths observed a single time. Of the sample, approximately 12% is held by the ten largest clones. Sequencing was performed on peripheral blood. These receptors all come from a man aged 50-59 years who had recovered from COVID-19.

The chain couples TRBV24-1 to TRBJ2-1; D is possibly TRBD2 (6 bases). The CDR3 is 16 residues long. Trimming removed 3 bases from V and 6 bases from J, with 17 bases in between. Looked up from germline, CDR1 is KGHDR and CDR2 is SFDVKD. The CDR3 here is CATSDPRGRIGNEQFF. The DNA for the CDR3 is TGTGCCACCAGTGATCCGCGAGGGAGGATTGGCAATGAGCAGTTCTTC.

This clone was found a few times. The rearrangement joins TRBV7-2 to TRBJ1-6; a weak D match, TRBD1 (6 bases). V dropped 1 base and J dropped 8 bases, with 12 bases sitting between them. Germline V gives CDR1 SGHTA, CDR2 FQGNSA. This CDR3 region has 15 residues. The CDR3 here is CASSLEQGRDSPLHF. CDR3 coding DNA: TGTGCCAGCAGCTTAGAACAGGGTCGAGATTCACCCCTCCACTTT.

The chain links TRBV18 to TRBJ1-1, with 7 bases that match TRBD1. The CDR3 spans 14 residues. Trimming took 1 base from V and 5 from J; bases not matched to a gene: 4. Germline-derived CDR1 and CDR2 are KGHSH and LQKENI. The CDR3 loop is CASSPQGARTEAFF. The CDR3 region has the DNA TGTGCCAGCTCACCACAGGGGGCTCGGACTGAAGCTTTCTTT.

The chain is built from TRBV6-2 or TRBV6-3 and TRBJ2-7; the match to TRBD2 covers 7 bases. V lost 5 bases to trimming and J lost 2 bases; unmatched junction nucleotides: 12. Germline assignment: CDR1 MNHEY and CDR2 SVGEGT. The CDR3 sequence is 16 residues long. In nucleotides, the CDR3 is TGTGCCAGCAGTCCCATCCCTAGCGGCAACACCTACGAGCAGTACTTC. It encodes CASSPIPSGNTYEQYF.

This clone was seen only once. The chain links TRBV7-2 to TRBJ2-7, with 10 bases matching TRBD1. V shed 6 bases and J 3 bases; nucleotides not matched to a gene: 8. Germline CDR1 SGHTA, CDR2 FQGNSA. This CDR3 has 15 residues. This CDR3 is CASSQPGQGNYEQYF. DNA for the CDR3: TGTGCCAGCAGTCAGCCGGGACAGGGGAACTACGAGCAGTACTTC. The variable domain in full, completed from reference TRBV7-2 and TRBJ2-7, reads GAGVSQSPSNKVTEKGKDVELRCDPISGHTALYWYRQSLGQGLEFLIYFQGNSAPDKSGLPSDRFSAERTGGSVSTLTIQRTQQEDSAVYLCASSQPGQGNYEQYFGPGTRLTVT.

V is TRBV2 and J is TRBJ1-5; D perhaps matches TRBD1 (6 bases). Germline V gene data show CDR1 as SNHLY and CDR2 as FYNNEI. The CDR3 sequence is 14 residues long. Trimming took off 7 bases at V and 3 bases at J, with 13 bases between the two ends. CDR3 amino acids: CASNVQGFNQPQHF. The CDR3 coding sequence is TGTGCCAGCAATGTGCAGGGGTTCAATCAGCCCCAGCATTTT.

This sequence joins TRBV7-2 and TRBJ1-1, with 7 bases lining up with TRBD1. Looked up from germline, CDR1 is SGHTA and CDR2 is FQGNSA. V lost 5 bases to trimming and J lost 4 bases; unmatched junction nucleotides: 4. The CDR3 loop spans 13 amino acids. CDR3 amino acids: CASSMRTGTEAFF. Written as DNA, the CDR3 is TGTGCCAGCAGCATGAGGACAGGCACTGAAGCTTTCTTT.

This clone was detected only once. CDR3 nucleotides: TGTGCAAGTCGCTTAGCGTCGGCTAGCGGGACCTACAATGAGCAGTTCTTC. Translating it yields CASRLASASGTYNEQFF. The rearrangement joins TRBV12-2 to TRBJ2-1; the table's TRBD2 call for D was not verified on the DNA. TRBV12-2 is assigned pseudogene status. CDR3 length equals 17 residues.

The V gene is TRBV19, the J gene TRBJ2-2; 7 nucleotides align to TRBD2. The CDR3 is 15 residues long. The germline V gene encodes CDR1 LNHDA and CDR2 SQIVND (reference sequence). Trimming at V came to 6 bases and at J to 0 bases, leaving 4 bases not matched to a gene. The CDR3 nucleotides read TGTGCCAGTAGCCAAGGACTAGCGAACACCGGGGAGCTGTTTTTT. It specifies CASSQGLANTGELFF.